Listed below are T cell receptor beta chains from one sample, sequenced in a study of CD8+ T cells in alopecia areata. TCRdb's table, derived via immunoSEQ multiplex PCR, lists solely in-frame clones and lacks some. The sample has 90,000 to 150,000 clones; 58% are singletons. The sample here was CD8+ T cells sorted from blood, taken at week 4, from a patient treated with tofacitinib. These receptors all stem from a human donor with alopecia areata. The CDR3 runs from the conserved cysteine through the conserved F or W. D genes are given only for firm matches. Clone sizes are given selectively: once, few, many, or a class where the clone is expanded.

d_gene	v_gene	abundance	len	j_gene	CDR3nt	CDR3aa
.	TRBV6-5	.	14	TRBJ2-3	TGTGCCAGCAGCAGGGACGGGGGGCCGGATACGCAGTATTTT	CASSRDGGPDTQYF
TRBD1	TRBV27	.	12	TRBJ1-1	TGTGCCAGCAGTTCACAGGGGACTGAAGCTTTCTTT	CASSSQGTEAFF
.	TRBV27	.	16	TRBJ2-7	TGTGCCAGCAGTTCATTCGACAGGGAGGACTCCTACGAGCAGTACTTC	CASSSFDREDSYEQYF
.	TRBV29-1	.	13	TRBJ1-3	TGCAGCGTTGGGGGGCTCTCTGGAAACACCATATATTTT	CSVGGLSGNTIYF
.	TRBV30	.	12	TRBJ2-7	TGTGCCTGGAGTGAGGCAGTCTACGAGCAGTACTTC	CAWSEAVYEQYF
.	TRBV6-5	.	14	TRBJ2-5	TGTGCCAGCAGCCGATACGCCGCCCAAGAGACCCAGTACTTC	CASSRYAAQETQYF
TRBD2	TRBV11-1	.	15	TRBJ2-5	TGTGCCAGCAGTTGGACTAGCGCGGGCGCAGAGACCCAGTACTTC	CASSWTSAGAETQYF
.	TRBV7-2	once	15	TRBJ2-5	TGTGCCAGCAGCTTAGTGCAGGGGCGAATAGAGACCCAGTACTTC	CASSLVQGRIETQYF
TRBD1	TRBV5-6	.	13	TRBJ2-5	TGTGCCAGCAGCTCGGACAGGCAAGAGACCCAGTACTTC	CASSSDRQETQYF
TRBD2	TRBV30	.	10	TRBJ2-3	TGTGCCTGGACCCCGGGAGGGCCCCATTTT	CAWTPGGPHF
.	TRBV7-9	many	12	TRBJ2-2	TGTGCCAGCAGCCAAGACACCGGGGAGCTGTTTTTT	CASSQDTGELFF
TRBD1	TRBV29-1	few	15	TRBJ1-2	TGCAGCGTTGAGTCAATGGGACAGGTTAACACGGGCTACACCTTC	CSVESMGQVNTGYTF
.	TRBV28	few	12	TRBJ2-7	TGTGCCAGCAGTTCCTGGGACTACGAGCAGTACTTC	CASSSWDYEQYF
.	TRBV7-9	few	14	TRBJ1-2	TGTGCCAGCAGCCCAAGCGGCACAGCCCAAGGCTACACCTTC	CASSPSGTAQGYTF
.	TRBV9	.	13	TRBJ2-5	TGTGCCAGCAGCGTAGACAGGGATGAGACCCAGTACTTC	CASSVDRDETQYF
TRBD1	TRBV7-9	.	12	TRBJ2-1	TGTGCCAGCAGCTTAGTCAAGGGGGCAGAGTTCTTC	CASSLVKGAEFF
.	TRBV11-2	.	15	TRBJ1-6	TGTGCCAGCAGACCCCCCCAGGGATTGAGTTCACCCCTCCACTTT	CASRPPQGLSSPLHF
TRBD2	TRBV7-9	.	16	TRBJ2-7	TGTGCCAGCAGCCCGCCCGGGGGGGGCGACTCCTACGAGCAGTACTTC	CASSPPGGGDSYEQYF
.	TRBV6-4	.	13	TRBJ2-3	TGTGCCAGCAGTGACGGCACCGCTGATACGCAGTATTTT	CASSDGTADTQYF
.	TRBV15	.	17	TRBJ2-7	TGTGCCACCAGCAGAGATAGAGGGTTGGACAGAATCTACGAGCAGTACTTC	CATSRDRGLDRIYEQYF
.	TRBV30	.	12	TRBJ1-4	TGTGCCTGGAGGGGCAACGATGAAAAACTGTTTTTT	CAWRGNDEKLFF
TRBD2	TRBV29-1	few	13	TRBJ2-1	TGCAGCGCCGGACTAGCGGGGGCGAATGAGCAGTTCTTC	CSAGLAGANEQFF
.	TRBV7-9	once	12	TRBJ2-7	TGTGCCAGCAGCCTAAGGGGGATCGAGCAGTACTTC	CASSLRGIEQYF
.	TRBV7-2	few	14	TRBJ1-2	TGTGCCAGCAGCTTAGATTCACCCGGGGATGGCTACACCTTC	CASSLDSPGDGYTF
.	TRBV30	.	12	TRBJ1-2	TGTGCCTGCCGAAAACCCCGCTATGGCTACACCTTC	CACRKPRYGYTF
.	TRBV23-1	.	17	TRBJ1-1	TGCGCCAGCAGTCAATTCAGTTTAGGCAGGGCTCACACTGAAGCTTTCTTT	CASSQFSLGRAHTEAFF
.	TRBV25-1	.	13	TRBJ2-2	TGTGCCAGCAGTGAATATAACACCGGGGAGCTGTTTTTT	CASSEYNTGELFF
.	TRBV7-9	few	11	TRBJ1-6	TGTGCCAGCAGAAGAGATGGGCCCCTCCACTTT	CASRRDGPLHF
.	TRBV29-1	few	17	TRBJ2-6	TGCAGCGTTGAAACCCGGACAGTACCCTCTGGGGCCAACGTCCTGACTTTC	CSVETRTVPSGANVLTF
.	TRBV30	.	16	TRBJ1-1	TGTGCCTGGAGTGTATCAGCTAGTGCTGGCAACACTGAAGCTTTCTTT	CAWSVSASAGNTEAFF
.	TRBV30	.	12	TRBJ2-7	TGTGCCTGGAGTCCTACGGGGAGCGAGCAGTACTTC	CAWSPTGSEQYF
.	TRBV7-9	few	12	TRBJ2-7	TGTGCCAGCAGCTTAAGTCCCTACGAGCAGTACTTC	CASSLSPYEQYF
.	TRBV30	.	11	TRBJ1-1	TGTGCCTGGAGTGAAAATGGCGAAGCTTTCTTT	CAWSENGEAFF
.	TRBV30	.	13	TRBJ1-2	TGTGCCTGGAGTGTGTCGCAATCCTATGGCTACACCTTC	CAWSVSQSYGYTF
.	TRBV13	few	13	TRBJ2-3	TGTGCCAGCAGCCCGCTAATCTCAGATACGCAGTATTTT	CASSPLISDTQYF
TRBD1	TRBV30	.	14	TRBJ1-1	TGTGCCTGGAGTGTGAGTACAGGGGGTAGTGAAGCTTTCTTT	CAWSVSTGGSEAFF
TRBD2	TRBV2	.	15	TRBJ2-1	TGTGCCAGCAGTGATTGGACTAGCGGGGGGAATGAGCAGTTCTTC	CASSDWTSGGNEQFF
.	TRBV19	.	13	TRBJ1-5	TGTGCCAGCTGGGGAGGGGCCTATCAGCCCCAGCATTTT	CASWGGAYQPQHF
.	TRBV11-2	.	14	TRBJ1-5	TGTGCCAGCAGCGGGGATTTTAGCAATCAGCCCCAGCATTTT	CASSGDFSNQPQHF
.	TRBV4-1	.	14	TRBJ2-7	TGCGCCAGCAGCCCGGGACCGTCCCAATACGAGCAGTACTTC	CASSPGPSQYEQYF
.	TRBV4-1	.	14	TRBJ2-7	TGCGCCAGCAGCCAGGAGGACAGAATATACGAGCAGTACTTC	CASSQEDRIYEQYF
.	TRBV7-2	few	14	TRBJ2-7	TGTGCCAGCAGCCCAGAGCCAGGGTTATACGAGCAGTACTTC	CASSPEPGLYEQYF
.	TRBV30	.	14	TRBJ2-5	TGTGCCTGGAGTGGGGTGGGGGGTCAAGAGACCCAGTACTTC	CAWSGVGGQETQYF
.	TRBV7-9	.	13	TRBJ2-3	TGTGCCAGCAGCATCCGACTACCAGATACGCAGTATTTT	CASSIRLPDTQYF
.	TRBV7-9	once	13	TRBJ1-4	TGTGCCAGCAGCTTAGAAGATGGGACGGGACTGTTTTTT	CASSLEDGTGLFF
.	TRBV27	.	13	TRBJ1-2	TGTGCCAGCAGTTTATCAGGGGGCTATGGCTACACCTTC	CASSLSGGYGYTF
.	TRBV9	.	14	TRBJ2-3	TGTGCCAGCAGCGGCGCAGGTGGGACAGATACGCAGTATTTT	CASSGAGGTDTQYF
TRBD1	TRBV27	.	13	TRBJ2-7	TGTGCCAGCCGCCCGGGACAGGCCTACGAGCAGTACTTC	CASRPGQAYEQYF
TRBD2	TRBV7-9	.	17	TRBJ2-4	TGTGCCAGCAGCCCGCCTCGGGGGGGACTAGAAGAAAACATTCAGTACTTC	CASSPPRGGLEENIQYF
.	TRBV5-4	few	15	TRBJ2-2	TGTGCCAGCAGCCAAGAGGGCACGAACACCGGGGAGCTGTTTTTT	CASSQEGTNTGELFF
.	TRBV9	.	15	TRBJ1-3	TGTGCCAGCAGCGTAGCCGGGGGGCAGGGAAACACCATATATTTT	CASSVAGGQGNTIYF
.	TRBV30	once	14	TRBJ1-1	TGTGCCTGGAGTCCAGGAGGGGGGGGCACTGAAGCTTTCTTT	CAWSPGGGGTEAFF
TRBD1	TRBV9	few	16	TRBJ1-1	TGTGCCAGCAGCGAAACCGGGACAGGAGGTTACACTGAAGCTTTCTTT	CASSETGTGGYTEAFF
.	TRBV29-1	few	13	TRBJ1-1	TGCAGCGTTGAAGAGCAGGGGAACACTGAAGCTTTCTTT	CSVEEQGNTEAFF
TRBD2	TRBV29-1	.	16	TRBJ2-5	TGCAGCGTTGTTAAGGCGGATAGCGGGGTACAAGAGACCCAGTACTTC	CSVVKADSGVQETQYF
TRBD2	TRBV30	.	13	TRBJ2-1	TGTGCCTGGGGGACTAGCCTCTACAATGAGCAGTTCTTC	CAWGTSLYNEQFF
.	TRBV30	.	11	TRBJ1-2	TGTGCCTGGAGTCGACAGGATGGCTACACCTTC	CAWSRQDGYTF
.	TRBV6-1	.	16	TRBJ1-2	TGTGCCAGCAGTGAGGGCCTCCGCGGGGGGACGGATGGCTACACCTTC	CASSEGLRGGTDGYTF